The entry that follows covers one T cell receptor (beta chain) sequence. The sample comes from a study of blood T cell repertoires in COVID-19. Across the whole study: Samples of COVID-19 (acute and convalescent) were obtained from the United States, Italy and Spain. Nucleic acid was either cDNA or gDNA, and it came from T cells, B-cell-depleted T cells, or PBMCs.

The authors' processing: From reference gene primer amplification, estimates of nucleated cell counts were derived. The protocol was immunoSEQ multiplex PCR, while the TCRdb copy is restricted to in-frame clones and leaves out a portion. V, J and clone size are those of that table, while D and trimming were read from the DNA. The data hold roughly 220,000 clones, with around nine tenths observed a single time. Germline V gives CDR1 MNHEY, CDR2 SVGAGI. The CDR3 contains 13 residues. The junction had 5 bases not matched to a gene; V was cut back by 6 bases and J by 5 bases. The TCR sequence derives from a man between 60 and 70 years old with acute or convalescent COVID-19. This chain joins TRBV6-5 and TRBJ2-5; 8 bases are a match to TRBD1. The sequencing sample was made of peripheral blood. DNA of the CDR3: TGTGCCAGCAGGAAACAGGGGGTGGAGACCCAGTACTTC. Translation gives CASRKQGVETQYF.